The 18 T cell receptor beta chains in this list originate from one sample, sequenced in a study of metastatic and nonmetastatic thyroid tumors. The entire patient cohort was treatment-naive prior to thyroid surgery. TCRdb redid the clone calls on the PCR reads using MiXCR. The sample shows about 40,000 clones, 28% of them seen only once. Sequenced input: blood. Receptors were obtained from a male donor with papillary thyroid cancer or a benign thyroid nodule (not recorded which). Some clones in this sample may be carry-over from other donors' samples.

By sample share, this clone is medium-sized. V is TRBV5-1 and J is TRBJ2-1; the D gene is possibly TRBD2 (5 bases). This CDR3 comprises 15 residues. Germline CDR1 reads SGHRS; CDR2 reads YFSETQ. Trimming pared 1 base from V and 2 bases from J, leaving 10 bases between. This chain's CDR3 is CASSLRETAYNEQFF. Here the CDR3 DNA reads TGCGCCAGCAGCTTGCGGGAAACGGCCTACAATGAGCAGTTCTTC.

The chain links TRBV28 to TRBJ2-7; D unresolved. The CDR3 covers 12 residues. V lost 4 bases, J lost 7 bases, and 11 bases lay in between. The germline V gene has CDR1 MDHEN and CDR2 SYDVKM. CDR3 in amino acids: CASSSLWLEQYF. DNA of the CDR3: TGTGCCAGCAGTTCCCTATGGCTAGAGCAGTACTTC. The full variable domain, with the rest looked up from reference TRBV28 and TRBJ2-7, is DVKVTQSSRYLVKRTGEKVFLECVQDMDHENMFWYRQDPGLGLRLIYFSYDVKMKEKGDIPEGYSVSREKKERFSLILESASTNQTSMYLCASSSLWLEQYFGPGTRLTVT.

This clone appeared many times. V gene TRBV28 combines with J gene TRBJ2-1; possible D gene TRBD1, 5 bases. V was cut by 5 bases and J by 2 bases, with 10 bases left in between. This CDR3 contains 14 residues. Germline V lookup: CDR1 MDHEN, CDR2 SYDVKM. CDR3 sequence (DNA): TGTGCCAGCAGTCCCGACAGAGCCTACAATGAGCAGTTCTTC. Its protein product is CASSPDRAYNEQFF.

This clone was counted at least ten times. J is TRBJ1-3 and V is TRBV6-4; TRBD1 is a possible D gene (5 bases). Between the trimmed V and J ends, which lost 6 bases and 0 bases, there was a span of 18 bases. The CDR3 spans 17 residues. Looked up from germline, CDR1 is MRHNA and CDR2 is SNTAGT. The CDR3 DNA is TGTGCCAGCAGGTCAAACAGGACAAAGCGCTCTGGAAACACCATATATTTT. Its translation is CASRSNRTKRSGNTIYF.

The chain uses TRBV5-1 and TRBJ2-1; possibly TRBD1 or TRBD2 for D (6 bases each). Germline CDR1 reads SGHRS; CDR2 reads YFSETQ. V shed 0 bases and J shed 0 bases, with 13 bases lying between them. The CDR3 is 17 residues long. The DNA for the CDR3 is TGCGCCAGCAGCTTGGGCCCCGAGGGGGGCTCCTACAATGAGCAGTTCTTC. It specifies CASSLGPEGGSYNEQFF.

This clone has ten or more counts. This chain joins TRBV4-2 and TRBJ2-7, with D perhaps TRBD2 (7 bases). Trimming removed 4 bases from V and 2 bases from J, with 12 bases in between. From germline, CDR1 is LGHNA and CDR2 YNFKEQ. The CDR3 length is 14 residues. CDR3 DNA: TGTGCCAGCAGCCCCGAGGGGGGGCCCTACGAGCAGTACTTC. It codes for CASSPEGGPYEQYF.

This clone was observed at least ten times. The CDR3 DNA follows: TGTGCCAGCAGTAACCCCGGGACCCGTTTTTCTCAGTACTTC. It yields the protein CASSNPGTRFSQYF. V gene TRBV6-2 or TRBV6-3 combines with J gene TRBJ2-5; D may correspond to TRBD1 or TRBD2 (5 bases each). Trimming took off 5 bases at V and 11 bases at J, with 21 bases between the two ends. This CDR3 region has 14 residues. From germline, CDR1 is MNHEY and CDR2 SVGEGT.

The chain uses TRBV28 and TRBJ2-7; unclear D gene. Germline V gives CDR1 MDHEN, CDR2 SYDVKM. The ends were cut back, 6 bases at V and 0 bases at J, with 12 bases in the middle. This CDR3 spans 14 amino acids. The CDR3 DNA sequence: TGTGCCAGCAGGAAGCTAGTGTCCTCCTACGAGCAGTACTTC. Residues: CASRKLVSSYEQYF.

This clone was detected a few times. This sequence joins TRBV6-1 and TRBJ1-5; perhaps TRBD1 as D (6 bases). There are 15 residues in the CDR3. V was trimmed by 8 bases and J by 3 bases, leaving 17 bases between them. Germline lookup yields CDR1 MNHNS and CDR2 SASEGT. In DNA form, the CDR3 reads TGTGCCAGCGTGGGTGACAGGTGCATCAATCAGCCCCAGCATTTT. Its protein is CASVGDRCINQPQHF.

This chain uses TRBV6-1 with TRBJ2-3, with TRBD2 matching 10 bases. The CDR3 runs 15 residues. The junction had 9 bases not matched to a gene; V was cut back by 11 bases and J by 1 base. Per germline, CDR1 MNHNS and CDR2 SASEGT. As DNA, the CDR3 is TGTGCCCTGTCCTCTAGCGGGAGTGGCACAGATACGCAGTATTTT. Translated: CALSSSGSGTDTQYF.

The chain joins TRBV10-3 to TRBJ2-1, with TRBD2 identical over 9 bases. The V gene end was trimmed by 6 bases and the J gene end by 9 bases; junction bases not matched to a gene: 15. The CDR3 extends over 16 amino acids. Per the germline V gene, CDR1 is ENHRY and CDR2 is SYGVKD. This CDR3 reads CAIRPWTSVSFGEQFF. CDR3 DNA sequence: TGTGCCATCAGACCCTGGACTAGCGTGAGTTTTGGTGAGCAGTTCTTC.

As concerns this clone: It may be a read error: a sequence one base away is much more abundant. The chain has TRBV4-1 and TRBJ2-1; 10 positions match TRBD1. This CDR3 has 13 amino acids. Germline V gene lookup returns CDR1 MGHRA and CDR2 YSYEKL. The CDR3 here is CASIQDKGTGVVF. CDR3 DNA: TGCGCCAGCATCCAAGATAAAGGGACAGGGGTGGTCTTC.

Ten or more counts support this clone. This chain links TRBV6-6 with TRBJ2-2, with TRBD1 as a possible D gene (6 bases). Looked up from germline, CDR1 is MNHNY and CDR2 is SVGAGI (reference sequence). CDR3 size: 20 residues. V was clipped by 7 bases and J by 3 bases, with 30 bases between them. CDR3 nucleotide sequence: TGTGCCAGCAACCCGAACCCGGGCCTGGGGGCCCTCACAGACACCGGGGAGCTGTTTTTT. Translation gives CASNPNPGLGALTDTGELFF.

This chain joins TRBV4-1 and TRBJ2-7; 9 positions agree with TRBD1. The V gene's germline CDR1 is MGHRA and CDR2 YSYEKL. Trimming removed 4 bases from V and 6 bases from J; junction bases left unmatched: 10. The CDR3 contains 15 residues. The CDR3 reads CASSPTGTGFCEQYF. The CDR3 DNA sequence: TGCGCCAGCAGCCCAACCGGGACAGGGTTTTGCGAGCAGTACTTC.

This clone was seen only a few times. The rearrangement joins TRBV27 to TRBJ1-2, with D hard to call. V was shortened by 5 bases and J by 8 bases, with 18 bases between the two germline ends. CDR1 is MNHEY, CDR2 SMNVEV, per germline (reference sequence). The length of the CDR3 is 14 residues. CDR3 protein: CASSPRHTSRGYTF. The CDR3, as DNA: TGTGCCAGCAGTCCACGGCATACCTCTCGGGGCTACACCTTC.

With respect to this clone: At one end, the junction sequence differs from germline, possibly due to a read error. The V gene is TRBV19, the J gene TRBJ2-7, with unresolved D. The CDR3 is 15 amino acids. In germline, CDR1 is LNHDA, CDR2 SQIVND (reference sequence). The chain's CDR3 is CASSPRNSIVYEQHF. As DNA, the CDR3 is TGCGCCAGTAGCCCTAGGAACAGCATTGTTTACGAGCAGCACTTC.

The J gene is TRBJ1-2, the V gene TRBV5-1; 7 bases are shared with TRBD1. The length of the CDR3 is 14 residues. CDR1 and CDR2 (germline): SGHRS, YFSETQ. J was trimmed by 6 bases and V by 3 bases; bases with no gene match: 8. The CDR3 DNA reads TGCGCCAGCAGCTCTTGGACAGGAAACGATGGCTACACCTTC. Protein sequence: CASSSWTGNDGYTF.

This clone was detected ten times or more. This may be a read error: a much more frequent sequence differs by one nucleotide. CDR3 sequence (DNA): TGTGCCAACAGTGAACGGCAGGGGTTCGACGAGCAGTACTTC. It yields the protein CANSERQGFDEQYF. The chain combines TRBV6-1 with TRBJ2-7, with D perhaps matching TRBD1 (6 bases). Germline CDR1 reads MNHNS; CDR2 reads SASEGT. The CDR3 runs 14 residues.